Presented here are 10 T cell receptor beta chains from one specimen sequenced in a study of T cells in tuberculosis. Sequencing used immunoSEQ multiplex PCR; TCRdb keeps in-frame clones, though not all of them. The table shows 30,000 to 35,000 clones, with 85% to 95% occurring only once. The source material was PBMCs. These receptors all come from a donor aged 10 to 29 with latent tuberculosis or without tuberculosis infection. Some clones in this sample may be carry-over from other donors' samples.

CDR3 loop: CASSSSPTAGGGTGELFF. In DNA, the CDR3 is TGCGCCAGCAGCTCTTCCCCCACAGCGGGAGGGGGGACCGGGGAGCTGTTTTTT. The rearrangement joins TRBV5-1 to TRBJ2-2; 10 bases are a match to TRBD2. The ends lost 3 bases at V and 5 bases at J; junction bases unmatched: 13. Germline V gene lookup returns CDR1 SGHRS and CDR2 YFSETQ. CDR3 length: 18 amino acids.

The chain employs TRBV5-8 and TRBJ1-2; no clear D. In germline, CDR1 is SGHTS, CDR2 YDEGEE. V lost 0 bases to trimming and J lost 4 bases, with 10 bases between them. CDR3 length: 14 amino acids. In nucleotides, the CDR3 is TGTGCCAGCAGCTTGGGTGGGGAGGCCTATGGCTACACCTTC. The encoded protein is CASSLGGEAYGYTF.

The chain combines TRBV25-1 with TRBJ2-1, with 8 nucleotides matching TRBD2. CDR3 length: 12 residues. Trimming at V came to 3 bases and at J to 12 bases, leaving 4 bases not matched to a gene. Looked up from germline, CDR1 is MGHDK and CDR2 is SYGVNS. CDR3 coding DNA: TGTGCCAGCAGTGACGGCGGGGGGACGCAGTTCTTC. Its protein product is CASSDGGGTQFF. The whole variable domain, remainder taken from reference TRBV25-1 and TRBJ2-1, is EADIYQTPRYLVIGTGKKITLECSQTMGHDKMYWYQQDPGMELHLIHYSYGVNSTEKGDLSSESTVSRIRTEHFPLTLESARPSHTSQYLCASSDGGGTQFFGPGTRLTVL.

The chain employs TRBV10-1 and TRBJ1-1; D remains ambiguous. This CDR3 has 13 amino acids. Per the germline V gene, CDR1 is WNHNN and CDR2 is SYGVQD (reference sequence). With 5 bases removed from V and 1 base from J, the gap between germline ends came to 8 bases. CDR3 loop: CASSQIWNTEAFF. CDR3 sequence (DNA): TGCGCCAGCAGTCAGATTTGGAACACTGAAGCTTTCTTT.

The chain employs TRBV13 and TRBJ1-1, with TRBD1 matching over 9 bases. Trimming cost V 5 bases and J 7 bases; bases outside gene matches: 8. Germline CDR1 and CDR2: PRHDT and FYEKMQ (reference sequence). The CDR3 runs to 14 residues. In DNA, the CDR3 is TGTGCCAGCAGCAGCCGTAGGACAGGGGATGAAGCTTTCTTT. Translation: CASSSRRTGDEAFF.

The CDR3 is CASRDLAGGLGEQFF. The CDR3 DNA reads TGTGCCAGTCGGGACCTAGCGGGAGGTTTGGGTGAGCAGTTCTTC. V is TRBV19 and J is TRBJ2-1; TRBD2 matches at 11 bases. V shed 8 bases, J shed 9 bases, and the junction held 12 bases outside the gene matches. The CDR3 extends over 15 amino acids. Germline V gives CDR1 LNHDA, CDR2 SQIVND (reference sequence).

This chain links TRBV28 with TRBJ2-3, with 12 bases that match TRBD2. CDR1 is MDHEN and CDR2 is SYDVKM in the germline V gene. The CDR3 loop spans 20 amino acids. Losses at the gene ends were 4 bases for V and 0 bases for J; bases not matched to a gene: 14. The CDR3 DNA follows: TGTGCCAGCAGTTCGTTCTTCGGGACTAGCGGGCTTTATAGCACAGATACGCAGTATTTT. Translation: CASSSFFGTSGLYSTDTQYF. Using reference TRBV28 and TRBJ2-3 for the parts outside the CDR3, the full variable domain is DVKVTQSSRYLVKRTGEKVFLECVQDMDHENMFWYRQDPGLGLRLIYFSYDVKMKEKGDIPEGYSVSREKKERFSLILESASTNQTSMYLCASSSFFGTSGLYSTDTQYFGPGTRLTVL.

The chain combines TRBV6-6 with TRBJ2-3; TRBD2 aligns across 9 bases. After removal of 2 bases from V and 5 bases from J, the junction contained 8 bases not matched to a gene. Germline V CDR1 and CDR2: MNHNY, SVGAGI (reference sequence). CDR3 size: 16 residues. CDR3 nucleotide sequence: TGTGCCAGCAGTTACGTCAGGGGCGGGGGGGAAGATACGCAGTATTTT. Its translation: CASSYVRGGGEDTQYF.

The genes are TRBV27 and TRBJ1-1, with D perhaps matching TRBD1 (5 bases). The CDR3 is 16 amino acids. Looked up from germline, CDR1 is MNHEY and CDR2 is SMNVEV (reference sequence). V lost 3 bases, J lost 1 base, and 15 bases lay in between. DNA of the CDR3: TGTGCCAGCAGTTTGCTGGGTATGGGGGGGAACACTGAAGCTTTCTTT. This gives the protein CASSLLGMGGNTEAFF.

This clone was detected only once. V is TRBV2 and J is TRBJ1-2; TRBD1 matches at 7 bases. This CDR3 contains 15 residues. Germline loops: CDR1 SNHLY, CDR2 FYNNEI. With 6 bases clipped from V and 7 bases from J, the junction kept 14 bases outside the gene matches. CDR3 nucleotide sequence: TGTGCCAGCAGCATACCTACAGGGGTAGCGCGTGGCTACACCTTC. Translation: CASSIPTGVARGYTF.